Below are 2 T cell receptor beta chains sequenced from a single sample in a study of preoperative IRX-2 immunotherapy in early breast cancer. The treatment: preoperative locoregional IRX-2 cytokine immunotherapy. The repertoire was sequenced with immunoSEQ multiplex PCR; TCRdb's copy has only in-frame clones and lacks some. Of some 19,000 clones in the sample, over 80% are singletons; the top ten hold more than 0.9%. The material sequenced was lymph node tissue, taken after IRX-2 immunotherapy. These receptors were obtained from a human donor with breast cancer.

The V and J genes are TRBV28 and TRBJ1-4; 8 bases are shared with TRBD1. Trimming cost V 10 bases and J 8 bases; bases outside gene matches: 6. Germline CDR1 is MDHEN and CDR2 is SYDVKM. There are 12 residues in the CDR3. The CDR3 DNA is TGTGCCACCACACAGGGGGAAGAAAAACTGTTTTTT. This gives the protein CATTQGEEKLFF.

This clone was picked up one time. The chain is built from TRBV19 and TRBJ1-5; D is uncertain. V was clipped by 8 bases and J by 6 bases, with 11 bases between them. CDR1 is LNHDA and CDR2 is SQIVND in the germline V gene (reference sequence). There are 12 residues in the CDR3. The CDR3 loop is CASREGSQPQHF. CDR3 nucleotide sequence: TGTGCCAGTCGAGAGGGAAGTCAGCCCCAGCATTTT. Complete variable domain (other parts from reference TRBV19 and TRBJ1-5): DGGITQSPKYLFRKEGQNVTLSCEQNLNHDAMYWYRQDPGQGLRLIYYSQIVNDFQKGDIAEGYSVSREKKESFPLTVTSAQKNPTAFYLCASREGSQPQHFGDGTRLSIL.